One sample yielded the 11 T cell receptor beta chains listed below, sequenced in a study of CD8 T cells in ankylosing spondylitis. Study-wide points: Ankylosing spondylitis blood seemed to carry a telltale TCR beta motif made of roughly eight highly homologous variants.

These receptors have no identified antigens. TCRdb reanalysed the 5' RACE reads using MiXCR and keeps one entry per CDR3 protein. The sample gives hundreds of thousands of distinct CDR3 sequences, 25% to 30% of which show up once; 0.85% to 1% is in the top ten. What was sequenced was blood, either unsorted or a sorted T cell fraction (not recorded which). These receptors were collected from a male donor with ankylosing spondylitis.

In DNA form, the CDR3 reads TGCGCCACCCTAGTCGACACTAAAGAGACCCAGTACTTC. Amino acids: CATLVDTKETQYF. The rearrangement links TRBV5-1 to TRBJ2-5; D not resolved. The CDR3 length is 13 residues. CDR1 and CDR2 from the germline V gene are SGHRS and YFSETQ. The V and J ends lost 9 bases and 3 bases respectively, with 15 bases between them.

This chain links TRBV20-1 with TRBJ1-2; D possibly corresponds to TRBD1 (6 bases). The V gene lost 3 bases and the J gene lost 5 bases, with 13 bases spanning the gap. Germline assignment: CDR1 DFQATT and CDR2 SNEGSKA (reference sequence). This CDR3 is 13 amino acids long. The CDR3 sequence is CSASPGGQYGYTF. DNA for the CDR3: TGCAGTGCTAGTCCCGGGGGCCAATATGGCTACACCTTC.

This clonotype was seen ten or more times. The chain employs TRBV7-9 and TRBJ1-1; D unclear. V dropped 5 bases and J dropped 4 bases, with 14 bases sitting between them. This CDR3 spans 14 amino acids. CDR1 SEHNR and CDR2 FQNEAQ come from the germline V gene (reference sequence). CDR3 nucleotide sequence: TGTGCCAGCAGCCCCGGACGGGCTGCCACTGAAGCTTTCTTT. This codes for CASSPGRAATEAFF.

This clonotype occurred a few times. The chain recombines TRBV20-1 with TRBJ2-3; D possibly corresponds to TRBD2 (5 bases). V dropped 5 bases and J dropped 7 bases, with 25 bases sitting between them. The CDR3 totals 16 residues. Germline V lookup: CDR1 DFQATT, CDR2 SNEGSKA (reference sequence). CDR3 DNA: TGCAGTGCTGCCCCATTTGCGGGCCGACACGGCAATACGCAGTATTTT. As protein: CSAAPFAGRHGNTQYF.

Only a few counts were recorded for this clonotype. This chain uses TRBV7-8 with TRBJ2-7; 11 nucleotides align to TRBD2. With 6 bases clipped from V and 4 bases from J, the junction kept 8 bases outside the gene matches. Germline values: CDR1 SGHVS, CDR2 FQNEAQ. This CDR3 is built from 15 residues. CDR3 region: CASSPRTSGSYEQYF. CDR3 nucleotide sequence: TGTGCCAGCAGTCCAAGGACTAGCGGGTCATACGAGCAGTACTTC.

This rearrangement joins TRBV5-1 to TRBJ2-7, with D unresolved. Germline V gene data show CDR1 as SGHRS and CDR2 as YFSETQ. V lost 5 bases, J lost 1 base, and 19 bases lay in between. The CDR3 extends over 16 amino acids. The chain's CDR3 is CASRSFIGSASYEQYF. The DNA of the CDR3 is TGCGCCAGCAGATCCTTTATCGGGTCTGCGTCCTACGAGCAGTACTTC.

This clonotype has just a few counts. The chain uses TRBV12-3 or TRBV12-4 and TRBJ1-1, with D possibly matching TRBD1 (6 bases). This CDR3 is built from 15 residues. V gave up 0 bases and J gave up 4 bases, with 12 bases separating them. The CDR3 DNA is TGTGCCAGCAGTTTAGCAGGGGGGAGAGGCACTGAAGCTTTCTTT. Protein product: CASSLAGGRGTEAFF.

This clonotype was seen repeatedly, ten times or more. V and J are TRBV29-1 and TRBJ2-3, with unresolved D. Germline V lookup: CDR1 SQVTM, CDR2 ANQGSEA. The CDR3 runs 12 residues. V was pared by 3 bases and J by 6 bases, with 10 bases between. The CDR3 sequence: CSVDSTRDTQYF. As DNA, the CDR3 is TGCAGCGTTGACTCGACACGTGATACGCAGTATTTT.

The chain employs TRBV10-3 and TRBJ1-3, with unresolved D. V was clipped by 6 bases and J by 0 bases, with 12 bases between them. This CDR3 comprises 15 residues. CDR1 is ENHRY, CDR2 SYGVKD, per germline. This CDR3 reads CAISERAPSGNTIYF. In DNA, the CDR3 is TGTGCCATCAGCGAACGGGCACCCTCTGGAAACACCATATATTTT.

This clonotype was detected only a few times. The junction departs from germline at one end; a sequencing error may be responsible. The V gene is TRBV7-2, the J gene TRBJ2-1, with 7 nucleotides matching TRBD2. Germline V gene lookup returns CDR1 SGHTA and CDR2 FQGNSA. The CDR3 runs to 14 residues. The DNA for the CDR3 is TGTGCCAGCAGCTTAGATATTAGCGGGTTAAGGGCGATCTTC. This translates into CASSLDISGLRAIF.

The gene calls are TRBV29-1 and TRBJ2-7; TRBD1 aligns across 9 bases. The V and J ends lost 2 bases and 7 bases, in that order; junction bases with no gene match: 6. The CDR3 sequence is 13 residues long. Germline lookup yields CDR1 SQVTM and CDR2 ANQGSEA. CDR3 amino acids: CSVEPQTGGEQYF. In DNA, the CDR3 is TGCAGCGTTGAACCCCAGACAGGGGGGGAGCAGTACTTC.